This TCR beta chain is from a study of blood T cell repertoires in COVID-19. Looking at the study overall: From the United States, Italy and Spain came samples of acute and convalescent COVID-19. The cDNA or gDNA used as material had been derived from T cells, B-cell-depleted T cells, or PBMCs.

Sequenced by immunoSEQ multiplex PCR; TCRdb stores in-frame clones only, minus some. The table records approximately 300,000 clones, approximately 90% of them present only once. Germline V gene data show CDR1 as MNHNY and CDR2 as SVGAGI (reference sequence). This CDR3 is built from 14 residues. The V end lost 6 bases, the J end lost 7 bases, and 18 bases lay between the germline ends. The clonotype originates from a woman aged 40 to 50 with acute or convalescent COVID-19. Source material: peripheral blood. The chain couples TRBV6-6 to TRBJ1-1, with a weak D call TRBD1 (5 bases). CDR3 in amino acids: CASSLGTSDFEAFF. The CDR3 nucleotides read TGTGCCAGCAGCCTTGGGACTTCCGATTTTGAAGCTTTCTTT.